This is a list of T cell receptor beta chains from one sample in a study of blood T cells in healthy people across ages. One entry per CDR3 protein results from TCRdb running MiXCR on the 5' RACE reads. Seen here are 1.8 million or so distinct CDR3 sequences, approximately 39% observed once, and the top ten hold under 25%. The sample was blood. The source is a human donor in good health. Both conserved end residues are part of each CDR3. D genes are given only for firm matches. A clone size is listed for some rows: how often the clone was seen (once, few, many), or a class if it is expanded.

D gene: TRBD1; J gene: TRBJ1-2; clone size: -; V gene: TRBV5-5; CDR3 DNA: TGTGCCAGCAGCTCTATGACAGGGATTAACTATGGCTACACCTTC; CDR3 protein: CASSSMTGINYGYTF
D gene: -; J gene: TRBJ1-5; clone size: -; V gene: TRBV5-1; CDR3 DNA: TGCGCCAGCAGCTTGGGGGGGAGGGAGGACAATCAGCCCCAGCATTTT; CDR3 protein: CASSLGGREDNQPQHF
D gene: -; J gene: TRBJ1-5; clone size: few; V gene: TRBV20-1; CDR3 DNA: TGCAGTGCGAAACAGGGTGATAGCAATCAGCCCCAGCATTTT; CDR3 protein: CSAKQGDSNQPQHF
D gene: TRBD1; J gene: TRBJ1-6; clone size: -; V gene: TRBV15; CDR3 DNA: TGTGCCACCAGCAGACTTTGGGGGACAGAAGATAATTCACCCCTCCACTTT; CDR3 protein: CATSRLWGTEDNSPLHF
D gene: -; J gene: TRBJ1-4; clone size: -; V gene: TRBV4-1; CDR3 DNA: TGCGCCAGCAGCCAAGAAGGGGTAAAACTGTTTTTT; CDR3 protein: CASSQEGVKLFF
D gene: -; J gene: TRBJ2-7; clone size: few; V gene: TRBV5-1; CDR3 DNA: TGCGCCAGCAGCCTTATTGGGGGGGCAGCCTACGAGCAGTACTTC; CDR3 protein: CASSLIGGAAYEQYF
D gene: -; J gene: TRBJ1-2; clone size: few; V gene: TRBV24-1; CDR3 DNA: TGTGCCACCAGTGAGCCTGTTTATGGCTACACCTTC; CDR3 protein: CATSEPVYGYTF
D gene: TRBD2; J gene: TRBJ2-7; clone size: -; V gene: TRBV7-2; CDR3 DNA: TGTGCCAGCAGCCCAGAAGGACTAGCTGGCGAGCAGTACTTC; CDR3 protein: CASSPEGLAGEQYF
D gene: -; J gene: TRBJ1-5; clone size: -; V gene: TRBV27; CDR3 DNA: TGTGCCAGCAGTTTAAGGTTAGGGGCAGGGAGTCAGCCCCAGCATTTT; CDR3 protein: CASSLRLGAGSQPQHF
D gene: TRBD1; J gene: TRBJ1-2; clone size: -; V gene: TRBV29-1; CDR3 DNA: TGCAGCGTAGGACAACAGGGGGGCCTATATGGCTACACCTTC; CDR3 protein: CSVGQQGGLYGYTF
D gene: -; J gene: TRBJ1-2; clone size: -; V gene: TRBV7-9; CDR3 DNA: TGTGCCAGCAGCTTAGAATGGAAATATGGCTACACCTTC; CDR3 protein: CASSLEWKYGYTF
D gene: -; J gene: TRBJ1-2; clone size: -; V gene: TRBV20-1; CDR3 DNA: TGCAGTGCCCTGGACCTTAGTTGGGTGGATGGCTACACCTTC; CDR3 protein: CSALDLSWVDGYTF
D gene: -; J gene: TRBJ2-1; clone size: -; V gene: TRBV29-1; CDR3 DNA: TGCAGCGTGATCCACGATGGTGAGCAGTTCTTC; CDR3 protein: CSVIHDGEQFF
D gene: TRBD1; J gene: TRBJ2-7; clone size: many; V gene: TRBV4-3; CDR3 DNA: TGCGCCAGCAGCCAGTGGGACAGACAGTACTTC; CDR3 protein: CASSQWDRQYF
D gene: TRBD1; J gene: TRBJ2-1; clone size: -; V gene: TRBV12-3/TRBV12-4; CDR3 DNA: TGTGCCAGCAGTTTCGGGACAGGGGTTTCCAATGAGCAGTTCTTC; CDR3 protein: CASSFGTGVSNEQFF
D gene: -; J gene: TRBJ2-5; clone size: -; V gene: TRBV29-1; CDR3 DNA: TGCAGCGTTGAAGATTGGAGGGATCCGGAGACCCAGTACTTC; CDR3 protein: CSVEDWRDPETQYF
D gene: TRBD2; J gene: TRBJ2-3; clone size: -; V gene: TRBV12-5; CDR3 DNA: TGTGCTAGTGGTTTGGTACTGGGGCGGGGGGCACGTACGCAGTATTTT; CDR3 protein: CASGLVLGRGARTQYF
D gene: TRBD1; J gene: TRBJ2-7; clone size: many; V gene: TRBV5-6; CDR3 DNA: TGTGCCAGCAGCCCGGGGAGACAGGGGTCCTACGAGCAGTACTTC; CDR3 protein: CASSPGRQGSYEQYF
D gene: TRBD2; J gene: TRBJ2-5; clone size: -; V gene: TRBV25-1; CDR3 DNA: TGTGCCAGCAGTTTGGGGGGGATGTACCAAGAGACCCAGTACTTC; CDR3 protein: CASSLGGMYQETQYF
D gene: -; J gene: TRBJ2-1; clone size: -; V gene: TRBV5-1; CDR3 DNA: TGCGCCAGCAGTTCGAGAAACAGAAGGGGGTTGAATGAGCAGTTCTTC; CDR3 protein: CASSSRNRRGLNEQFF
D gene: -; J gene: TRBJ2-7; clone size: -; V gene: TRBV2; CDR3 DNA: TGTGCCAGCAGTGAAGGTATAGGGCCCCAAAGGGACGAGCAGTACTTC; CDR3 protein: CASSEGIGPQRDEQYF
D gene: TRBD2; J gene: TRBJ2-1; clone size: few; V gene: TRBV7-8; CDR3 DNA: TGTGCCAGCAGCCTTAGCGGGGGATATTACAATGAGCAGTTCTTC; CDR3 protein: CASSLSGGYYNEQFF
D gene: TRBD2; J gene: TRBJ2-7; clone size: few; V gene: TRBV7-2; CDR3 DNA: TGTGCCAGCAGCTCTCAGCGGGGTAGCTCCTACGAGCAGTACTTC; CDR3 protein: CASSSQRGSSYEQYF
D gene: -; J gene: TRBJ1-6; clone size: -; V gene: TRBV25-1; CDR3 DNA: TGTGCCAGCAGTGAATCAAGAGATAATTCACCCCTCCACTTT; CDR3 protein: CASSESRDNSPLHF
D gene: TRBD2; J gene: TRBJ2-3; clone size: -; V gene: TRBV4-2; CDR3 DNA: TGTGCCAGCAGCCAAGATCCTCCTAGCGGGGGTCTTACAGATACGCAGTATTTT; CDR3 protein: CASSQDPPSGGLTDTQYF
D gene: -; J gene: TRBJ2-5; clone size: -; V gene: TRBV27; CDR3 DNA: TGTGCCAGCAGTTTATCTGGAGGGTGGGGGCTAGCGGACCAAGAGACCCAGTACTTC; CDR3 protein: CASSLSGGWGLADQETQYF
D gene: -; J gene: TRBJ2-7; clone size: few; V gene: TRBV27; CDR3 DNA: TGTGCCGGCAGTTTACGGCACGATTCCTACGAGCAGTACTTC; CDR3 protein: CAGSLRHDSYEQYF
D gene: TRBD1; J gene: TRBJ2-4; clone size: few; V gene: TRBV12-3/TRBV12-4; CDR3 DNA: TGTGCCAGCAGTTTGCGGGACAGGGAAACCAAAAACATTCAGTACTTC; CDR3 protein: CASSLRDRETKNIQYF
D gene: -; J gene: TRBJ2-7; clone size: -; V gene: TRBV7-2; CDR3 DNA: TGTGCCTGCAGCTTAGAAGGGGCTGACTACGAGCAGTACTTC; CDR3 protein: CACSLEGADYEQYF
D gene: TRBD1; J gene: TRBJ2-7; clone size: -; V gene: TRBV28; CDR3 DNA: TGTGCCAGCAATTTATTTCCGGGACAGGGGAGGTACGAGCAGTACTTC; CDR3 protein: CASNLFPGQGRYEQYF
D gene: -; J gene: TRBJ1-1; clone size: -; V gene: TRBV27; CDR3 DNA: TGTGCCAGCAGTTTCGGACTCTTGGGGGACACTGAAGCTTTCTTT; CDR3 protein: CASSFGLLGDTEAFF
D gene: -; J gene: TRBJ2-5; clone size: -; V gene: TRBV7-9; CDR3 DNA: TGTGCCAGCAGCCTCCCGAGGGACGAACCCCAAGAGACCCAGTACTTC; CDR3 protein: CASSLPRDEPQETQYF
D gene: TRBD2; J gene: TRBJ2-7; clone size: -; V gene: TRBV7-8; CDR3 DNA: TGTGCCAGCAGCTTAGCCCTTAGCGGGGGGTACTACGAGCAGTACTTC; CDR3 protein: CASSLALSGGYYEQYF
D gene: -; J gene: TRBJ1-2; clone size: -; V gene: TRBV12-3/TRBV12-4; CDR3 DNA: TGTGCCAGCAGTTTAGGGGGGCACGATGGCTACAACTTC; CDR3 protein: CASSLGGHDGYNF
D gene: -; J gene: TRBJ2-3; clone size: -; V gene: TRBV29-1; CDR3 DNA: TGCAGCGTTGGGAACACAGATACGCAGTATTTT; CDR3 protein: CSVGNTDTQYF
D gene: TRBD1; J gene: TRBJ2-5; clone size: -; V gene: TRBV10-3; CDR3 DNA: TGTGCCACCGGCAAAAAGGACAGGGTGGTTATGGAGACCCAGTACTTC; CDR3 protein: CATGKKDRVVMETQYF